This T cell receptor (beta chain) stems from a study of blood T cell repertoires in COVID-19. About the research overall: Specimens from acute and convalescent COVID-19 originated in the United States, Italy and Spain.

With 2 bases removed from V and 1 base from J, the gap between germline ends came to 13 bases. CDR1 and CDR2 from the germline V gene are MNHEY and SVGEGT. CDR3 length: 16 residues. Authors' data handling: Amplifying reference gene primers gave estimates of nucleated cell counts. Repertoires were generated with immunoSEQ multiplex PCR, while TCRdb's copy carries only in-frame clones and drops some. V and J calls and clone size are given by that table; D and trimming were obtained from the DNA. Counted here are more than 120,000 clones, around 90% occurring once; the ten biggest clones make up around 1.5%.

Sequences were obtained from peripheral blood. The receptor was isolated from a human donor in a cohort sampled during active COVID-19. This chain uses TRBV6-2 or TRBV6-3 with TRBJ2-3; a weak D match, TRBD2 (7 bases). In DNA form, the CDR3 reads TGTGCCAGCAGTTACCGAGAAGGGGGGGGCACAGATACGCAGTATTTT. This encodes CASSYREGGGTDTQYF.